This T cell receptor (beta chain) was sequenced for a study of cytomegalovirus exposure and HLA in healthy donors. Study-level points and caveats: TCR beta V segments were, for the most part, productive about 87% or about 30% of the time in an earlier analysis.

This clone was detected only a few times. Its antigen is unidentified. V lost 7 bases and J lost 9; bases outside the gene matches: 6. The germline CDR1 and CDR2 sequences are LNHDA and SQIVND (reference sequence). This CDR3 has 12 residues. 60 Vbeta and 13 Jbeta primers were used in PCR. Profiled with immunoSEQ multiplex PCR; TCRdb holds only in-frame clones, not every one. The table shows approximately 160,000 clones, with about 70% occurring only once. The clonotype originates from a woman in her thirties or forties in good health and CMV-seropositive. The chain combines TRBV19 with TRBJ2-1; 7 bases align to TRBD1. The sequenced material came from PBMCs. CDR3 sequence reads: CASTVTGSEQFF. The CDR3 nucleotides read TGTGCCAGTACCGTGACAGGGAGTGAGCAGTTCTTC.